The present TCR beta chain was sequenced within a study of cytomegalovirus exposure and HLA in healthy donors. CDR1 is MNHEY and CDR2 is SVGAGI in the germline V gene. The CDR3 contains 15 residues. V was trimmed by 7 bases and J by 8 bases, leaving 23 bases between them. Study results and caveats: Sequencing likely produced, as an artifact, a cluster of highly shared sequence variants. A later analysis reportedly found fewer N-insertions in an Asian-associated ancestry cluster than the approximately 700-donor mean. The investigators catalogued some 150 TCR beta chains as cytomegalovirus-associated.

Though nominally healthy at sampling, donors likely had unrecorded immune exposures. The study ran its PCR with 60 Vbeta and 13 Jbeta primers. The table came from immunoSEQ multiplex PCR; TCRdb's copy has only in-frame clones and leaves some out. This table holds 120,000 or so clones, over 65% found once. A few counts support this clone. Its target is unknown. This sequence was found in a middle-aged woman in good health and CMV-seropositive. The sample was PBMCs. The V gene is TRBV6-5, the J gene TRBJ1-2; D may be TRBD1 (5 bases). DNA for the CDR3: TGTGCCAGCAACCCCTCGCAGGGCACATATGAGGGCTACACCTTC. It is translated as CASNPSQGTYEGYTF.